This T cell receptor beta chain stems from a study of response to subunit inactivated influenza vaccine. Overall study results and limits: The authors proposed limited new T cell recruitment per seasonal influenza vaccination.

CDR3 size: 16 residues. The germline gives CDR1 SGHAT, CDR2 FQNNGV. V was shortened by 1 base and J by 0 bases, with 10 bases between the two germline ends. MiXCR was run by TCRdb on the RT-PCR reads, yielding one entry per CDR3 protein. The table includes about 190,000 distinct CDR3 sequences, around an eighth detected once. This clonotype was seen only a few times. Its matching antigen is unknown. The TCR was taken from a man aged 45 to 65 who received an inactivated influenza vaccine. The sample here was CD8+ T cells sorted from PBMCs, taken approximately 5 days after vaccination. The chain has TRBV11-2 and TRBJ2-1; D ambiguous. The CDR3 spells CASSLVGASSYNEQFF. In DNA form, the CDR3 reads TGTGCCAGCAGCTTAGTCGGAGCTAGCTCCTACAATGAGCAGTTCTTC.